The rows below give T cell receptor beta chains drawn from one sample of a study of OX40 agonist ivuxolimab in advanced cancers. Clones were sequenced by immunoSEQ multiplex PCR, and TCRdb holds only the in-frame ones, with some missing. The sample holds some 80,000 clones, approximately 94% seen once. Sequenced here: CD4+ or CD8+ T cells sorted from blood, sampled in a trial of the OX40 agonist ivuxolimab. The source of these receptors is an adult with an advanced solid tumor such as melanoma, head and neck, liver or kidney cancer. CDR3s leave out the opening cysteine and the closing phenylalanine or tryptophan.

V	J	CDR3
TRBV18	TRBJ2-1	ASSPNRGGYNEQF
TRBV5-8	TRBJ2-2	ASSLYVGTNTGELF
TRBV29-1	TRBJ1-5	SVVQGVDQPQH
TRBV5-1	TRBJ2-5	ASSHLLASTGETQY
TRBV19	TRBJ2-2	VNSGLAGGLRDTGELF
TRBV2	TRBJ2-1	ASRDLGDSKREDEF
TRBV25-1	TRBJ2-2	ASSADAVTGNTGELF
TRBV15	TRBJ2-1	ATSRDTGQGTQF
TRBV19	TRBJ1-5	ASSTLGQLYSNQPQH
TRBV7-2	TRBJ1-1	ASSHGGTEAF
TRBV7-2	TRBJ2-5	ASSLIWGPLGTQY
TRBV30	TRBJ1-5	AWSGGRGNQPQH
TRBV6-5	TRBJ1-1	ASTQGRAGTEAF
TRBV28	TRBJ1-4	ATQGANQEKLF
TRBV28	TRBJ2-7	ASSLPSGRALEQY
TRBV11-3	TRBJ2-1	ASSRGGGNSYNEQF
TRBV4-3	TRBJ1-4	ASSQDRGTGGAGEKLF
TRBV7-3	TRBJ2-1	ASSPRAYSYNEQF
TRBV11-2	TRBJ2-2	ASSSGLAFGELF
TRBV6-5	TRBJ2-5	ASSYGVAGGKTQY
TRBV5-1	TRBJ1-2	ASSLAVGMGYGYT
TRBV2	TRBJ2-2	ASRAGGATGELF
TRBV28	TRBJ1-5	ASSPYRSLQPQH
TRBV10-3	TRBJ2-3	AISEERRTDTQY
TRBV28	TRBJ2-1	ASSALTGFNEQF